These T cell receptor beta chains were read from a single sample in a study of cytomegalovirus exposure and HLA in healthy donors. Using immunoSEQ multiplex PCR, the repertoire was profiled, and TCRdb retains in-frame clones only, with some absent. The sample includes roughly 140,000 clones, approximately 80% seen only once; the top ten take roughly 9.9%. Sequencing input: PBMCs. The receptors were sampled from an older woman in good health and CMV-seropositive. CDR3s include the opening cysteine and the closing phenylalanine or tryptophan. D genes are given only for firm matches. Size tells how often a clone was seen (once, few, many) or the class of an expanded clone, and some rows leave it out.

>.|.|TRBV4-1|TRBJ1-5
TGCGCCAGCCGCGACCCGCTGGGAGGTAGCAATCAGCCCCAGCATTTT
CASRDPLGGSNQPQHF
>.|.|TRBV25-1|TRBJ1-4
TGTGCCAGCAGTGAATTTAGTAATGAAAAACTGTTTTTT
CASSEFSNEKLFF
>.|TRBD1|TRBV19|TRBJ1-1
TGTGCCAGTAGTAACCAGGGGGGCACTGAAGCTTTCTTT
CASSNQGGTEAFF
>once|TRBD2|TRBV7-3|TRBJ2-3
TGTGCCAGCAGCTTAAATAGGGGAGGGTCTGATACGCAGTATTTT
CASSLNRGGSDTQYF
>.|.|TRBV7-9|TRBJ2-1
TGTGCCAGCAGCTTAGTAGCCAATGAGCAGTTCTTC
CASSLVANEQFF
>.|TRBD1|TRBV4-1|TRBJ2-3
TGCGCCAGCAGCCAAACGCCTAGGGGGCTGGCAGATACGCAGTATTTT
CASSQTPRGLADTQYF
>once|.|TRBV19|TRBJ2-1
TGTGCCAGTAGTATAGCAACTAGCCCCGACCATAAGTTCTTC
CASSIATSPDHKFF
>.|TRBD1|TRBV11-3|TRBJ1-5
TGTGCCAGCAGCTTAACCGGGACAGGGATCTGTCAGCCCCAGCATTTT
CASSLTGTGICQPQHF
>.|.|TRBV5-4|TRBJ2-5
TGTGCCAGCAGCCCCGGTTTTCTAGCGCACGAAGAGACCCAGTACTTC
CASSPGFLAHEETQYF
>.|.|TRBV2|TRBJ1-1
TGTGCCAGCAGAGGGCGGACACCCGAAGCTTTCTTT
CASRGRTPEAFF
>once|.|TRBV28|TRBJ2-7
TGTGCCAGCAGTCCTCCGGACAGCTCCTACGAGCAGTACTTC
CASSPPDSSYEQYF
>.|.|TRBV7-9|TRBJ1-2
TGTGCCAGCAGCTCAAACAGGGCCGCTAACTATGGCTACACCTTC
CASSSNRAANYGYTF
>once|.|TRBV28|TRBJ2-1
TGTGCCAGCAGTTCAGTAAACTCCTACAATGAGCAGTTCTTC
CASSSVNSYNEQFF
>.|TRBD1|TRBV19|TRBJ1-1
TGTGCCAGTAGACGCCAGACAGGGGGCCTCCGGGCTGAAGCTTTCTTT
CASRRQTGGLRAEAFF
>.|TRBD1|TRBV18|TRBJ1-2
TGTGCCAGCTCACGCTCCGGGACAGGGGCACACTATGGCTACACCTTC
CASSRSGTGAHYGYTF
>.|.|TRBV19|TRBJ2-3
TGTGCCAGTAGTAAGATTGACGGACAGTACACAGATACGCAGTATTTT
CASSKIDGQYTDTQYF
>.|TRBD2|TRBV4-1|TRBJ2-5
TGCGCCAGCAGCCAAGGCCAGATCGGACTAGCGGAGGAAGAGACCCAGTACTTC
CASSQGQIGLAEEETQYF
>.|.|TRBV27|TRBJ2-7
TGTGCCAGCGGAGAGGGGCAGTACTTC
CASGEGQYF
>.|.|TRBV7-6|TRBJ2-7
TGTGCCAGCAGCTTAGAGCCATCCTCCACTAGCTACGAGCAGTACTTC
CASSLEPSSTSYEQYF
>once|.|TRBV18|TRBJ1-2
TGTGCCAGCTCCCAGGCGCGGGATAACTATGGCTACACCTTC
CASSQARDNYGYTF
>once|TRBD2|TRBV25-1|TRBJ2-1
TGTGCCAGCAGTGAATATTTCAGCGGGGCCTACAATGAGCAGTTCTTC
CASSEYFSGAYNEQFF
>.|.|TRBV10-3|TRBJ2-5
TGTGCCATCGGCGGAGGGGAGACCCAGTACTTC
CAIGGGETQYF
>few|TRBD2|TRBV5-1|TRBJ2-1
TGCGCCAGCAGCTTGGGCCTAGCGGAGACTTCCTACAATGAGCAGTTCTTC
CASSLGLAETSYNEQFF
>.|.|TRBV11-3|TRBJ1-2
TGTGCCAGCAGCCGGGGGGTCGGCTATGGCTACACCTTC
CASSRGVGYGYTF
>.|.|TRBV7-9|TRBJ2-3
TGTGCCAGCAGCTTAGGGCAGGGGTCAGATACGCAGTATTTT
CASSLGQGSDTQYF
>.|TRBD2|TRBV5-4|TRBJ2-5
TGTGCCAGCAGCTTGGTTGGCGGGGGTGATGAGCAGTACTTC
CASSLVGGGDEQYF
>.|.|TRBV9|TRBJ2-7
TGTGCCAGCAGCTCCCTCGGGAACGTTGGCGAGCAGTACTTC
CASSSLGNVGEQYF
>.|.|TRBV7-2|TRBJ2-5
TGTGCCAGCAGCTGGGGATTAGCGCGGGAGACCCAGTACTTC
CASSWGLARETQYF
>.|TRBD1|TRBV4-3|TRBJ1-5
TGCGCCAGCAGCCTCCACAGGGGGGGCCAGCCCCAGCATTTT
CASSLHRGGQPQHF
>few|TRBD1|TRBV30|TRBJ1-3
TGTGCCTGGGGCGACAGGGGGTCTGGAAACACCATATATTTT
CAWGDRGSGNTIYF
>.|.|TRBV5-1|TRBJ1-1
TGCGCCAGCAGCTGGGCGGGGGGCAGCACTGAAGCTTTCTTT
CASSWAGGSTEAFF
>.|TRBD1|TRBV19|TRBJ1-5
TGTGCCAGTAGTAAAGCAGGGGGCTGGAATCAGCCCCAGCATTTT
CASSKAGGWNQPQHF
>.|.|TRBV28|TRBJ2-5
TGTGCCAGCAGTTTAAGCGGGCAGGAGACCCAGTACTTC
CASSLSGQETQYF
>.|.|TRBV27|TRBJ2-2
TGTGCCAGCAGTTTATCCCGGAACACCGGGGAGCTGTTTTTT
CASSLSRNTGELFF
>.|.|TRBV18|TRBJ2-7
TGTGCCAGCTCCCGCTCGCAAGGGGTCGAGCAGTACTTC
CASSRSQGVEQYF
>.|.|TRBV21-1|TRBJ2-1
TGTGCCAGCAGCGAAAAGGAGAGCAGCCCATCCTACAATGAGCAGTTCTTC
CASSEKESSPSYNEQFF
>.|TRBD1|TRBV19|TRBJ1-6
TGTGCCAGTAAAGATCTGGACAGGGGGAGTTCACCCCTCCACTTT
CASKDLDRGSSPLHF
>.|TRBD2|TRBV19|TRBJ2-1
TGTGCCAGTAGCCTCCCCCCGACTAGCGGTCACAATGAGCAGTTCTTC
CASSLPPTSGHNEQFF
>.|TRBD2|TRBV29-1|TRBJ2-5
TGCAGCGTTGTAGGAGCGGGAGACGGGGAGACCCAGTACTTC
CSVVGAGDGETQYF
>few|TRBD2|TRBV28|TRBJ2-7
TGTGCCAGCAGTTTTCCCGGGACTACCTTATACGAGCAGTACTTC
CASSFPGTTLYEQYF
>.|TRBD2|TRBV7-2|TRBJ2-1
TGTGCCAGCAGCTTCGGACTAGCGGGAGGGATTGACCACAATGAGCAGTTCTTC
CASSFGLAGGIDHNEQFF
>.|.|TRBV7-2|TRBJ1-5
TGTGCCAGCAGCTTCGGCGGAATTAGCAATCAGCCCCAGCATTTT
CASSFGGISNQPQHF
>.|.|TRBV13|TRBJ1-5
TGTGCCAGCAGCTTAGGACAGGGAAGTAACCCCCAGCATTTT
CASSLGQGSNPQHF
>.|.|TRBV4-1|TRBJ1-1
TGCGCCAGCAGCCGCCAGGGAAGTAAAGACACTGAAGCTTTCTTT
CASSRQGSKDTEAFF
>.|.|TRBV4-1|TRBJ2-2
TGCGCCAGCAGCCAAGATCAGGGCACCGGGGAGCTGTTTTTT
CASSQDQGTGELFF
>.|TRBD2|TRBV5-5|TRBJ2-3
TGTGCCAGCAGCTCTAGCGGGAGTGATGACGCAGATACGCAGTATTTT
CASSSSGSDDADTQYF
>few|.|TRBV5-8|TRBJ2-6
TGTGCCAGCATTCTAAGAGGATCTGGGGCCAACGTCCTGACTTTC
CASILRGSGANVLTF
>once|TRBD1|TRBV18|TRBJ2-7
TGTGCCAGCTCAACAGGGGGCTACGAGCAGTACTTC
CASSTGGYEQYF
>once|.|TRBV4-2|TRBJ2-7
TGTGCCAGCAGCCAAGATCGCGTCTACGAGCAGTACTTC
CASSQDRVYEQYF
>.|.|TRBV5-4|TRBJ1-1
TGTGCCAGCAGCTTGAGGGGGAACACTGAAGCTTTCTTT
CASSLRGNTEAFF